This T cell receptor (beta chain) was identified during a study of CD8 T cells in ankylosing spondylitis. It was by quantitative 5'-RACE with molecular barcodes that TCR beta libraries were made. TCRdb re-analysed the 5' RACE reads in MiXCR, keeping a single row per CDR3 protein. Here the sample spans approximately 400,000 distinct CDR3 sequences, around 26% being singletons. Study-wide points: There was reportedly significant enrichment of clones that were disease-linked in matched ankylosing spondylitis synovial fluid. Disease-associated clones were CD8+ and fairly uncommon in peripheral blood. A motif of 7 to 9 highly homologous TCR beta variants was seen as apparently characteristic of ankylosing spondylitis blood. Prior work had noted some motif variants in reactive arthritis blood and synovial fluid.

The V end was cut by 5 bases, the J end by 2 bases, with 19 bases between. Germline CDR1 reads MNHEY; CDR2 reads SMNVEV (reference sequence). This CDR3 region has 16 residues. Of note for this clonotype: Its antigen is unknown.

The sample comprised blood, either unsorted or a sorted T cell fraction (not recorded which). The sequence was obtained from a male donor with ankylosing spondylitis. The V and J genes are TRBV27 and TRBJ2-7; D might be TRBD1 or TRBD2, each matching 5 bases. The CDR3 protein is CASSTLVGEPPYEQYF. The CDR3 bases are TGTGCCAGCAGTACCCTCGTGGGGGAACCTCCCTACGAGCAGTACTTC.